This T cell receptor (beta chain) was sequenced during a study of control samples from healthy donors and cancer patients. The V segment lost 4 bases and the J segment 3 bases; nucleotides outside the gene matches: 8. Germline V CDR1 and CDR2: MDHEN, SYDVKM. This CDR3 is 18 amino acids long. Profiling relied on immunoSEQ multiplex PCR, and the TCRdb table lists in-frame clones only, not all of them. The table shows around 170,000 clones, with 92% occurring only once. V gene TRBV28 combines with J gene TRBJ2-3, with 15 bases identical to TRBD2. Source material: blood. The receptor was derived from a woman between 25 and 40 years old in good health. The CDR3 sequence: CASSSPGTSGGLTDTQYF. CDR3 bases: TGTGCCAGCAGTTCTCCCGGGACTAGCGGGGGGTTAACAGATACGCAGTATTTT.